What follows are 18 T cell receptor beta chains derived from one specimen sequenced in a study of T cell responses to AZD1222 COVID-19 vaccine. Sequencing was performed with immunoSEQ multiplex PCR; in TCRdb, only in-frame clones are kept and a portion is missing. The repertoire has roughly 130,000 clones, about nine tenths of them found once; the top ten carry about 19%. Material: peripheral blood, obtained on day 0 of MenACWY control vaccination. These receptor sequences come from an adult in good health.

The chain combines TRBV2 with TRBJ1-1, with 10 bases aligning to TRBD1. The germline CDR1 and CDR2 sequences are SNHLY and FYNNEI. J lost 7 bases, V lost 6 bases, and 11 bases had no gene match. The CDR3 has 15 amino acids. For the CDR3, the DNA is TGTGCCAGCAGACTGGACAGGGGGGAAGATCGTGAAGCTTTCTTT. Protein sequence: CASRLDRGEDREAFF.

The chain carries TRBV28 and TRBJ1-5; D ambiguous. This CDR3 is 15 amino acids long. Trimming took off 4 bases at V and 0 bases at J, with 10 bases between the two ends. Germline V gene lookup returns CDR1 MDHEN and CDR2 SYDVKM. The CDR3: CASSYGRDSNQPQHF. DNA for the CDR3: TGTGCCAGCAGTTACGGCAGAGATAGCAATCAGCCCCAGCATTTT.

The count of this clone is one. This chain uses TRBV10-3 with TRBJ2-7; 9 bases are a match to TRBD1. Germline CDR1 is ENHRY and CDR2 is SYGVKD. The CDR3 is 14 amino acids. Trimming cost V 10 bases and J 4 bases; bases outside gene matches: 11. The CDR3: CATSETGGSYEQYF. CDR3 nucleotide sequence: TGTGCCACCTCCGAGACAGGGGGTTCATACGAGCAGTACTTC.

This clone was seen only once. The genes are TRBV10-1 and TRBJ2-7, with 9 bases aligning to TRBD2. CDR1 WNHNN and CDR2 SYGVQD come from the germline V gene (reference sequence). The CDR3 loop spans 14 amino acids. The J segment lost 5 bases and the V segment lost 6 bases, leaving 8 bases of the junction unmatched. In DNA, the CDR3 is TGCGCCAGCAGCCAAAGGGTAGCGGGAGACGAGCAGTACTTC. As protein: CASSQRVAGDEQYF.

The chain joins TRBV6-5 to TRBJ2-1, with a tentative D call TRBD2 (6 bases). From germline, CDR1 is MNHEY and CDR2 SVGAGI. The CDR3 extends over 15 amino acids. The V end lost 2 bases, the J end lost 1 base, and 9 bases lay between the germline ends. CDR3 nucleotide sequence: TGTGCCAGCAGTTACGAAGGGAGGTCCTACAATGAGCAGTTCTTC. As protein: CASSYEGRSYNEQFF.

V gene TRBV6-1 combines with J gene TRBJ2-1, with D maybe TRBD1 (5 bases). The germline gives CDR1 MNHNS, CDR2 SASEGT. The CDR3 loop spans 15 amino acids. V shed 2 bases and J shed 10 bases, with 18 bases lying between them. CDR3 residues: CASSESLGVVGEQFF. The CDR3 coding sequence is TGTGCCAGCAGTGAATCTCTAGGGGTTGTTGGGGAGCAGTTCTTC.

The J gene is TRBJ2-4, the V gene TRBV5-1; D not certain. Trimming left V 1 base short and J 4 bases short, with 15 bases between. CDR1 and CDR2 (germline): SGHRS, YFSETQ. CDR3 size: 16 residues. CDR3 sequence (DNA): TGCGCCAGCAGCTTGTATGTGTCAGGAGTTAAAAACATTCAGTACTTC. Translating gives CASSLYVSGVKNIQYF.

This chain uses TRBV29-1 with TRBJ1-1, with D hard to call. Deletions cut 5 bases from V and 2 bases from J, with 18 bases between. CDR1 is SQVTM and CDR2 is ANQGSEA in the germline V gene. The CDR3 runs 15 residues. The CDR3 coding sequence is TGCAGCGTTTATTACGGAGGAGGGATTAACACTGAAGCTTTCTTT. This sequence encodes CSVYYGGGINTEAFF.

In nucleotides, the CDR3 is TGTGCCACGAGGGCAGGGTATAATTCACCCCTCCACTTT. It translates to CATRAGYNSPLHF. The rearrangement uses TRBV28 and TRBJ1-6; D is possibly TRBD1 (5 bases). Germline CDR1 and CDR2: MDHEN and SYDVKM. The CDR3 consists of 13 residues. Trimming removed 10 bases at V and 4 bases at J, with 11 bases between.

CDR3 coding DNA: TGTGCCAGCAGCAGTCTTAGCGGGGTAGGCGAGCAGTACTTC. Encoded protein: CASSSLSGVGEQYF. J is TRBJ2-7 and V is TRBV5-4; TRBD2 aligns across 8 bases. The CDR3 totals 14 residues. V lost 4 bases and J lost 6; bases outside the gene matches: 9. From germline, CDR1 is SGHNT and CDR2 YYREEE (reference sequence).

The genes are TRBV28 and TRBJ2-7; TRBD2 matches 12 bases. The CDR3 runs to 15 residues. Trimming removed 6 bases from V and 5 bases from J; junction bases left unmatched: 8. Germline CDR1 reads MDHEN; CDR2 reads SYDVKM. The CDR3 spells CASRRLAGETDEQYF. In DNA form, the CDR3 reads TGTGCCAGCAGAAGACTAGCGGGAGAGACCGACGAGCAGTACTTC.

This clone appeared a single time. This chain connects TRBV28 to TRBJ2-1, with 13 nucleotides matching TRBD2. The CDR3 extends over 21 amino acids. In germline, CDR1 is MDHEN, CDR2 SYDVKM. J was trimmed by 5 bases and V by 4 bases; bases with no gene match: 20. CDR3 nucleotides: TGTGCCAGCAGTTCGGAACCCGGGACAAGGACTAGCGGGAGCACCCACAATGAGCAGTTCTTC. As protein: CASSSEPGTRTSGSTHNEQFF.

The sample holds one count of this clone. Here the CDR3 DNA reads TGCAGTGGAGAGGGCGGGTACGAGCAGTACTTC. Translating it yields CSGEGGYEQYF. The chain joins TRBV20-1 to TRBJ2-7; a weak D match, TRBD2 (5 bases). Trimming left V 7 bases short and J 4 bases short, with 11 bases between. Germline V CDR1 and CDR2: DFQATT, SNEGSKA (reference sequence). The CDR3 has 11 residues.

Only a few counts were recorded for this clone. CDR3 amino acids: CASSLDGDSYNEQFF. The CDR3 coding sequence is TGCGCCAGCAGCTTGGATGGCGACTCCTACAATGAGCAGTTCTTC. The rearrangement links TRBV5-1 to TRBJ2-1; D is ambiguous. CDR3 length: 15 residues. Trimming left V 0 bases short and J 0 bases short, with 7 bases between. Germline V gene data show CDR1 as SGHRS and CDR2 as YFSETQ.

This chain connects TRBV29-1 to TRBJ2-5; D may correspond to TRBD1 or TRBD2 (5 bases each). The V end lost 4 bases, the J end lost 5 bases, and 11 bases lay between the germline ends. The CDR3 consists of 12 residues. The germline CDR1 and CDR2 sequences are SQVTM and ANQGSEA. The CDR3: CSVVRGSETQYF. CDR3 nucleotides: TGCAGCGTTGTGAGGGGCTCGGAGACCCAGTACTTC.

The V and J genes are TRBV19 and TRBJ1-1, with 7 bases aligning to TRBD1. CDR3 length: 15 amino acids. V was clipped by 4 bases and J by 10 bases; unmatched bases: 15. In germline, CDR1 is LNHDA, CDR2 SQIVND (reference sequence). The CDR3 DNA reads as TGTGCCAGTAGTACTACCGGGACAGCCACCGGGGGAGCTTTCTTT. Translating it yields CASSTTGTATGGAFF.

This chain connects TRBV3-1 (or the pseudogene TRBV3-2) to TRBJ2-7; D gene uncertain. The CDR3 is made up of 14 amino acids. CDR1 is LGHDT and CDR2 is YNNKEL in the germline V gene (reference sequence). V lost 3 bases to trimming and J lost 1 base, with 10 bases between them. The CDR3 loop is CASSHFGLSYEQYF. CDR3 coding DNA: TGTGCCAGCAGCCATTTCGGGTTGTCCTACGAGCAGTACTTC.

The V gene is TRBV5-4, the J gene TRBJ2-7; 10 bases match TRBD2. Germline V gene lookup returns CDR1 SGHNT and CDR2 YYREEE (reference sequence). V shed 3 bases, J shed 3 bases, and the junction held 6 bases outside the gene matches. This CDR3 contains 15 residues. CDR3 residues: CASSSLAGGHYEQYF. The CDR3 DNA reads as TGTGCCAGCAGCTCCTTAGCGGGAGGCCACTACGAGCAGTACTTC.